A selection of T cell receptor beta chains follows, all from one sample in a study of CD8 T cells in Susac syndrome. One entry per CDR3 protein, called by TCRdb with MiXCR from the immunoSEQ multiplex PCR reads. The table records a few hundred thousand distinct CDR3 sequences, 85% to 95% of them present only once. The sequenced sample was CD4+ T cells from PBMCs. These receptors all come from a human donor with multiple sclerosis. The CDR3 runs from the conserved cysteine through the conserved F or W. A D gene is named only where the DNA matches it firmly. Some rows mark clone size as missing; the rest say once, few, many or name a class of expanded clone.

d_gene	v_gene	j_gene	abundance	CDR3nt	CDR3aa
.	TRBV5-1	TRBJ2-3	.	TGCGCCAGCAGCTTGGCAAGGGGGGAGGTAGATACGCAGTATTTT	CASSLARGEVDTQYF
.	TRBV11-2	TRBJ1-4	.	TGTGCCAGCACATATCAGGGGACCAATGAAAAACTGTTTTTT	CASTYQGTNEKLFF
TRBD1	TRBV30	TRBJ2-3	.	TGTGCCTGGAGTGTACTGACAGGGACGCAGTATTTT	CAWSVLTGTQYF
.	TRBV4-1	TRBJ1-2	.	TGCGCCAGCAGCCAAGATCAGGTGTCTTACCGCTTC	CASSQDQVSYRF
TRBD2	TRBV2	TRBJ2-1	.	TGTGCCAGCAGTCAAGAGGGCGGGGGGGCCTATGAGCAGTTCTTC	CASSQEGGGAYEQFF
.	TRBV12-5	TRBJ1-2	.	TGTGCTAGTGGTTTGGTCGTCGGTGGCTACACCTTC	CASGLVVGGYTF
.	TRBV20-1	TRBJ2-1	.	TGCAGTGCTCATGAGACAGTAGGGGATATCGATGAGCAGTTCTTC	CSAHETVGDIDEQFF
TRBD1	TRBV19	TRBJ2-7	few	TGTGCCACCATGGACAGGGTGGACGAGCAGTACTTC	CATMDRVDEQYF
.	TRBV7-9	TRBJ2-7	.	TGTGCCAGCAGCTTTAACGGGCGAATATTCGACGAGCAGTACTTC	CASSFNGRIFDEQYF
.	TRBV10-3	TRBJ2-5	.	TGTGCCATCAGTGAGTCGGCCCCCACCGGGGCGGAGACCCAGTACTTC	CAISESAPTGAETQYF
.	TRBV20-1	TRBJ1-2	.	TGCAGTCCCCTACTCGGCTACACCTTC	CSPLLGYTF
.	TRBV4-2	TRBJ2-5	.	TGTGCCAGCAGCCAAGATCCCTCGGTCGTGTGGGAGACCCAGTACTTC	CASSQDPSVVWETQYF
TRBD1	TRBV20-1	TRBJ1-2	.	TGCAGTGCCCTTCCGGGACAGTCCTATGGCTACACCTTC	CSALPGQSYGYTF
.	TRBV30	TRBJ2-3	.	TGTGCCTGGACGAGGGGGACGAGCACAGATACGCAGTATTTT	CAWTRGTSTDTQYF
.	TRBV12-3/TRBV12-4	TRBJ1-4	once	TGTGCCAGCAGTTTAGGGCGAAAACTGTTTTTT	CASSLGRKLFF
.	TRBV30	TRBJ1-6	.	TGTGCCTGGAATACGGGAGGGACTGATTCACCCCTCCACTTT	CAWNTGGTDSPLHF
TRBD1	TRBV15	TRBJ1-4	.	TGTGCCACGACCCGGGACAGGGAAAAACTGTTTTTT	CATTRDREKLFF
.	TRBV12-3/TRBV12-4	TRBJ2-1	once	TGTGCCAGCAACTCGGGGGGCGAAATGGGTGAGCAGTTCTTC	CASNSGGEMGEQFF
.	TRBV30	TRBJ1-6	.	TGTGCCTGGACGGGGGGAATCTTGCCGAATTCACCCCTCCACTTT	CAWTGGILPNSPLHF
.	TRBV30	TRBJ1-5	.	TGTGCCTGGAGTGCCCTCGGGGATCAGCCCCAGCATTTT	CAWSALGDQPQHF
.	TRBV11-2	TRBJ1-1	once	TGTGCCAGCAGCACAGTAACCCTGAACACTGAAGCTTTCTTT	CASSTVTLNTEAFF
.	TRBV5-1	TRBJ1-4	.	TGCGCCAGCAGCCCGACAGCTGGCCGAAATGAAAAACTGTTTTTT	CASSPTAGRNEKLFF
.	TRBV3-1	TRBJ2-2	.	TGTGCCAGCAGCCCGGACTTTACCACCGGGGAGCTGTTTTTT	CASSPDFTTGELFF
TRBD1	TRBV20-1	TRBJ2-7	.	TGCAGTGCCGAGGGACAGGCTGGTTCCTACGAGCAGTACTTC	CSAEGQAGSYEQYF
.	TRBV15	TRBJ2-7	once	TGTGCCACCAGCAGAGATCAATTCGGCCCCTACGAGCAGTACTTC	CATSRDQFGPYEQYF
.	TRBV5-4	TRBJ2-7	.	TGTGCCAGCAGCTTGGACAGGGTCTCCGAGCAGTACTTC	CASSLDRVSEQYF
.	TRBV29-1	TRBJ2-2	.	TGCAGCGCCTCCAGGGGAGACCCGAACACCGGGGAGCTGTTTTTT	CSASRGDPNTGELFF
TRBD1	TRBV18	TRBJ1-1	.	TGTGCCAGCTCACCTAAGACAGGGGACCACACTGAAGCTTTCTTT	CASSPKTGDHTEAFF
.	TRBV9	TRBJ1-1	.	TGTGCCAGCAGCGTAGCTGAGGGCGCGGTGAACACTGAAGCTTTCTTT	CASSVAEGAVNTEAFF
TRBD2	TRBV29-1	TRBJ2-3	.	TGCAGCGTTGAATTACCTAGCGGGTACTCAGATACGCAGTATTTT	CSVELPSGYSDTQYF
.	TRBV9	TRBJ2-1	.	TGTGCCAGCAGCGTAGAACTCAGCGGTACCTACAATGAGCAGTTCTTC	CASSVELSGTYNEQFF
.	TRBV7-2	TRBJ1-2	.	TGTGCCAGCAGCTTGCCAAGAGAGTACTACACCTTC	CASSLPREYYTF
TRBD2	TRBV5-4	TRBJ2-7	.	TGTGCCAGCAGCAAAGGACTAGAGGGCTACGAGCAGTACTTC	CASSKGLEGYEQYF
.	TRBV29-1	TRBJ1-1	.	TGCAGCGTTGAACCGCCAGGAAAACGTGAAGCTTTCTTT	CSVEPPGKREAFF
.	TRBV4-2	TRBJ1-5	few	TGTGCCAGCAGCCAAGATCTCGATGATCAGCCCCAGCATTTT	CASSQDLDDQPQHF
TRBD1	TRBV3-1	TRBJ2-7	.	TGTGCCAGCAGTGAAGAACAGGGGTCCTACGAGCAGTACTTC	CASSEEQGSYEQYF
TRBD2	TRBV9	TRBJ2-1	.	TGTGCCAGCAGTGCACGACTAGCGGGGGCGAATGAGCAGTTCTTC	CASSARLAGANEQFF
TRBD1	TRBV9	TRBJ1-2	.	TGTGCCAGCAGCGCCTCCCCGGCGACAGGGGGCAGATATGGCTACACCTTC	CASSASPATGGRYGYTF
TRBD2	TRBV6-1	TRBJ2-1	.	TGTGCCAGCAGACCGGGGACTAGGGGGAATGAGCAGTTCTTC	CASRPGTRGNEQFF
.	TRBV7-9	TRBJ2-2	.	TGTGCCAGCAGCTCCCGACAGACGAACACCGGGGAGCTGTTTTTT	CASSSRQTNTGELFF
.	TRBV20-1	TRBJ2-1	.	TGCAGTGCTAGAGATCTGGTAGATAATGCGGGCGAGCAGTTCTTC	CSARDLVDNAGEQFF
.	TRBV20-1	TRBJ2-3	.	TGCAGTGCCGCCGGGGGTCCGCAGTATTTT	CSAAGGPQYF